This TCR beta chain stems from a study of blood T cell repertoires in COVID-19. About the research overall: Whether acute or convalescent, the COVID-19 samples came from the United States, Italy and Spain.

This CDR3 contains 15 residues. CDR1 and CDR2 (germline): MNHEY, SVGAGI. Trimming stripped 6 bases from V and 2 bases from J, with 16 bases between. Profiled with immunoSEQ multiplex PCR; TCRdb holds only in-frame clones, not every one. The table shows approximately 270,000 clones, with roughly nine tenths occurring only once. Individuals drawn from under 30 US areas were about 18 to 90 years old. This sequence joins TRBV6-5 and TRBJ1-2; tentative D call: TRBD1 (6 bases). The clonotype originates from a human donor in a cohort exposed to, infected with or recovered from COVID-19 (not recorded which). The donor label of this sample is uncertain. Specimen: PBMCs or T cells enriched from blood (not recorded which). In DNA form, the CDR3 reads TGTGCCAGCAGGCACAGGGCCCGAGGAAACTATGGCTACACCTTC. This encodes CASRHRARGNYGYTF.